This T cell receptor (beta chain) came from a study of cytomegalovirus exposure and HLA in healthy donors. The J segment lost 14 bases and the V segment lost 3 bases, leaving 10 bases of the junction unmatched. Germline V gene data show CDR1 as ENHRY and CDR2 as SYGVKD. The CDR3 extends over 14 amino acids. Using immunoSEQ multiplex PCR, the repertoire was profiled, and TCRdb retains in-frame clones only, with some absent. The sample carries about 280,000 clones, approximately 86% recorded once. The donors were part of the approximately 120-subject validation cohort, which stood apart from the approximately 670-subject first cohort.

The clonotype originates from a woman aged 18-29 years in good health and CMV-seronegative. What was sequenced was PBMCs. This chain links TRBV10-3 with TRBJ2-1; 10 bases are a match to TRBD2. CDR3 sequence (DNA): TGTGCCATCAGTGAAGCGGGGGGGCAAGAACAGGAGTTCTTC. This translates into CAISEAGGQEQEFF.